This is a list of T cell receptor beta chains from one sample in a study of technical replicates of blood from a handful of donors. Assay used: immunoSEQ multiplex PCR; TCRdb lists only in-frame clones, some missing. The sample yields some 79,000 clones, roughly 94% seen once. Sequencing was carried out using T cells isolated from PBMCs. The source is a human donor in good health. The CDR3 runs from the conserved cysteine through the conserved F or W. Fields, in order: V gene, CDR3 protein.

V gene: TRBV2
CDR3 protein: CASSADRGGNQPQHF

V gene: TRBV6-1
CDR3 protein: CASSGWDRENTIYF

V gene: TRBV5-4
CDR3 protein: CASSLGGSGKGYTF

V gene: TRBV7-6
CDR3 protein: CASSLANSGTGELFF

V gene: TRBV5-1
CDR3 protein: CATSIGGIGVHEQFF

V gene: TRBV29-1
CDR3 protein: CSVDLDNEQFF

V gene: TRBV5-6
CDR3 protein: CASSRDRRDTIYF

V gene: TRBV19
CDR3 protein: CASSTQQGYSNQPQHF

V gene: TRBV6-6
CDR3 protein: CASSYSVDREVAFF

V gene: TRBV30
CDR3 protein: CAWSAPGGVRGPLHF

V gene: TRBV10-2
CDR3 protein: CASSDPAGSGTEAFF

V gene: TRBV7-2
CDR3 protein: CASSLGGASYNEQFF

V gene: TRBV19
CDR3 protein: CASSLAGKETQYF

V gene: TRBV7-9
CDR3 protein: CASSLGLAGYNEQFF

V gene: TRBV12-5
CDR3 protein: CASGSLTGSFNSPLHF

V gene: TRBV11-2
CDR3 protein: CASSFGQVHNEKLFF

V gene: TRBV19
CDR3 protein: CASSTRDRLWGQPQHF

V gene: TRBV7-9
CDR3 protein: CASSLRLAQDEQYF

V gene: TRBV28
CDR3 protein: CASSQVALYEQYF

V gene: TRBV9
CDR3 protein: CASSVSWDSAEQFF

V gene: TRBV6-4
CDR3 protein: CASSELAGVGNEQFF

V gene: TRBV7-9
CDR3 protein: CASSLAAGGADTQYF

V gene: TRBV5-5
CDR3 protein: CASSGRGSGNTIYF

V gene: TRBV4-2
CDR3 protein: CASSRRTSNFDEQYF